This TCR beta chain was observed in a study of identical twins. TCRdb re-analysed the 5' RACE reads in MiXCR, keeping a single row per CDR3 protein. Of roughly 1.6 million distinct CDR3 sequences in the sample, around 29% are singletons; the top ten hold over 0.25%. With V trimmed by 3 bases and J by 3 bases, 13 bases remained unmatched. Germline V gives CDR1 SEHNR, CDR2 FQNEAQ (reference sequence). The CDR3 sequence is 18 residues long. The receptor was derived from a newborn girl in good health. The source material was cord blood. The gene calls are TRBV7-9 and TRBJ1-5, with 8 bases identical to TRBD1. CDR3 DNA sequence: TGTGCCAGCAGCTTGGTCATCATTGGCAGGGGGCACAATCAGCCCCAGCATTTT. It specifies CASSLVIIGRGHNQPQHF.